This TCR beta chain originates from a study of blood T cell repertoires in COVID-19. Study information: The United States, Italy and Spain were the sources of the acute and convalescent COVID-19 samples.

Some clones are missing from TCRdb's copy, which holds only in-frame ones; the method was immunoSEQ multiplex PCR. The sample has some 350,000 clones; roughly 86% are singletons. This clone was picked up one time. The CDR3 is 15 residues long. Trimming stripped 4 bases from V and 0 bases from J, with 9 bases between. CDR1 is SGHTA and CDR2 is FQGNSA in the germline V gene. This receptor was taken from a woman aged 25 to 45 who had recovered from COVID-19. The chain has TRBV7-2 and TRBJ1-4, with TRBD1 as a possible D gene (5 bases). Material for sequencing was PBMCs or T cells enriched from blood (not recorded which). CDR3 sequence: CASSWGGATNEKLFF. DNA of the CDR3: TGTGCCAGCAGCTGGGGGGGAGCAACTAATGAAAAACTGTTTTTT.